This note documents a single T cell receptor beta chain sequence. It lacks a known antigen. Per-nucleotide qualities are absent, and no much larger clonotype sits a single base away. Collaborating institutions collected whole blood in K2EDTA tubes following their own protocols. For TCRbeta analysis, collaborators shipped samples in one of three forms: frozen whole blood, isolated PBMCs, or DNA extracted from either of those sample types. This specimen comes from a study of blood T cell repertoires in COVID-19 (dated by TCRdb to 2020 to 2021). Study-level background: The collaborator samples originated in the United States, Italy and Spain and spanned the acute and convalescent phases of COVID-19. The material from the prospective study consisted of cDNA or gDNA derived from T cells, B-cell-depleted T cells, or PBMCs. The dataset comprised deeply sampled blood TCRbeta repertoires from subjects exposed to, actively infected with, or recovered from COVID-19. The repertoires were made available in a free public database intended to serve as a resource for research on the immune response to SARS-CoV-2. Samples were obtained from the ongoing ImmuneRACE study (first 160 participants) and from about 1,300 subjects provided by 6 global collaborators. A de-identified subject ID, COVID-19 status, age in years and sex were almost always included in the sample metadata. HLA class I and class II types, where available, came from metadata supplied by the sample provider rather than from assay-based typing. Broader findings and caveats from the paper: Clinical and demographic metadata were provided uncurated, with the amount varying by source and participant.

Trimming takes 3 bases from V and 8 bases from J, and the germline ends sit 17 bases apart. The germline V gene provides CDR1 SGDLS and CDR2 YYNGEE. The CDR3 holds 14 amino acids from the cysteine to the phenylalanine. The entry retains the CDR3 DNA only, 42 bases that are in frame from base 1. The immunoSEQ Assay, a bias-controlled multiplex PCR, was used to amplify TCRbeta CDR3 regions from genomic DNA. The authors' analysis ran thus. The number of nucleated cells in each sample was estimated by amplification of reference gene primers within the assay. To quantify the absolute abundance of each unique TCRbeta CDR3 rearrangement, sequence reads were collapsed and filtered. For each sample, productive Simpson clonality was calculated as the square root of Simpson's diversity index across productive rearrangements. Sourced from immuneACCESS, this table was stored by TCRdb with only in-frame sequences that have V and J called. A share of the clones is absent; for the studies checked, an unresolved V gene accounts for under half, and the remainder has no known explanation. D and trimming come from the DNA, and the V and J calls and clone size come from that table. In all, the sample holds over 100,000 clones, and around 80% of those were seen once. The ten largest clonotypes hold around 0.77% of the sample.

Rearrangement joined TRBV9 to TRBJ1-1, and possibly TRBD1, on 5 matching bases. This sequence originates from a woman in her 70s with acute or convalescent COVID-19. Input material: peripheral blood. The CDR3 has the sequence CASSAKTVLAEAFF. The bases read TGTGCCAGCAGCGCCAAGACAGTTCTGGCGGAAGCTTTCTTT.